What follows are 14 T cell receptor beta chains derived from one specimen sequenced in a study of T cells in Graves' hyperthyroidism and ophthalmopathy. TCR beta CDR3 regions were amplified from RNA. Carried out on the TCR CDR3, a first-round RT-PCR used the HTBI primer set. TCRdb reprocessed the multiplex PCR reads via MiXCR and lists one record per CDR3 protein. Among about 210,000 distinct CDR3 sequences, 17% were seen once, and the ten largest hold roughly 53%. Sequenced input: blood. The source of these receptors is a man aged 45 to 65 with Graves' hyperthyroidism.

This clonotype was seen many times. J is TRBJ2-6 and V is TRBV5-1; D is ambiguous. The ends were cut back, 0 bases at V and 7 bases at J, with 11 bases in the middle. From germline, CDR1 is SGHRS and CDR2 YFSETQ. The CDR3 is 15 amino acids. CDR3 bases: TGCGCCAGCAGCTTGGAGCAGTATCAAGCCAACGTCCTGACTTTC. It translates to CASSLEQYQANVLTF.

This clonotype was recorded at least ten times. The gene calls are TRBV30 and TRBJ2-2; the match to TRBD2 covers 8 bases. CDR1 is GTSNPN, CDR2 SVGIG, per germline (reference sequence). V lost 6 bases to trimming and J lost 4 bases; unmatched junction nucleotides: 13. The CDR3 contains 16 residues. The CDR3 sequence is CACKVGGRRVTGELFF. The CDR3 DNA is TGTGCCTGCAAGGTCGGCGGGAGGAGGGTCACCGGGGAGCTGTTTTTT.

This clonotype was observed at least ten times. This chain uses TRBV20-1 with TRBJ2-7; 10 bases align to TRBD2. The CDR3 spans 15 residues. Germline V lookup: CDR1 DFQATT, CDR2 SNEGSKA (reference sequence). The ends lost 0 bases at V and 4 bases at J; junction bases unmatched: 6. The CDR3 DNA reads TGCAGTGCTAGAGAGGGTAGCGGGAGGAGGTACGAGCAGTACTTC. As protein: CSAREGSGRRYEQYF.

This clonotype was seen at least ten times. The chain is built from TRBV12-3 or TRBV12-4 and TRBJ2-2; D gene uncertain. This CDR3 comprises 13 residues. Trimming shortened V by 3 bases and J by 3 bases, and 5 bases separated the two germline ends. The CDR3 here is CASSFGYTGELFF. The CDR3 DNA reads TGTGCCAGCAGTTTTGGGTACACCGGGGAGCTGTTTTTT.

In this sample, this clonotype turned up a few times. This sequence joins TRBV28 and TRBJ1-4, with 9 bases matching TRBD1. The CDR3 spans 16 residues. Germline CDR1 MDHEN, CDR2 SYDVKM. The junction had 12 bases not matched to a gene; V was cut back by 6 bases and J by 7 bases. The CDR3 nucleotides read TGTGCCAGCAGCCCACATTCCGGGACAGGGAGTGAAAAACTGTTTTTT. Protein: CASSPHSGTGSEKLFF.

This clonotype was seen ten or more times. The chain has TRBV11-3 and TRBJ2-1, with 12 bases matching TRBD2. This CDR3 region has 17 residues. Germline trimming cut 0 bases from V and 7 bases from J; bases unmatched to any gene: 7. The germline V gene has CDR1 SGHNT and CDR2 YENEEA. The CDR3 DNA is TGTGCCAGCAGCTTAGACCCGACTAGCGGGAGCGCTAATGAGCAGTTCTTC. Protein product: CASSLDPTSGSANEQFF.

The J gene is TRBJ1-4, the V gene TRBV5-6; 9 nucleotides align to TRBD1. The CDR3 is 15 residues long. Trimming took 5 bases from V and 10 from J; bases not matched to a gene: 12. CDR1 and CDR2 (germline): SGHDT, YYEEEE. The CDR3 spells CASSKGTGNRGKLFF. For the CDR3, the DNA is TGTGCCAGCAGTAAAGGGACAGGGAACAGAGGAAAACTGTTTTTT.

This clonotype appeared a few times. The chain links TRBV6-1 to TRBJ2-1; 9 positions match TRBD2. The V gene's germline CDR1 is MNHNS and CDR2 SASEGT. The CDR3 spans 15 residues. V gave up 5 bases and J gave up 7 bases; unmatched junction bases: 9. The CDR3 spells CASSTRTSATNEQFF. Written as DNA, the CDR3 is TGTGCCAGCAGTACGAGGACTAGCGCGACTAATGAGCAGTTCTTC.

This clonotype was seen a few times. The rearrangement uses TRBV25-1 and TRBJ1-2, with D possibly being TRBD1 (6 bases). The CDR3 covers 14 residues. V lost 1 base and J 3 bases, leaving 9 bases between the germline ends. Germline assignment: CDR1 MGHDK and CDR2 SYGVNS. CDR3 nucleotides: TGTGCCAGCAGTGAATCCAGACAGGACTATGGCTACACCTTC. Protein product: CASSESRQDYGYTF.

This clonotype came up many times. This rearrangement joins TRBV5-1 to TRBJ1-5; perhaps TRBD1 as D (5 bases). CDR1 is SGHRS, CDR2 YFSETQ, per germline. Trimming removed 4 bases at V and 5 bases at J, with 16 bases between. The CDR3 loop spans 15 amino acids. This chain's CDR3 is CASSHGDGPYQPQHF. The CDR3, as DNA: TGCGCCAGCAGCCATGGGGACGGGCCTTATCAGCCCCAGCATTTT. Looking up the rest from reference TRBV5-1 and TRBJ1-5 gives the full variable domain: KAGVTQTPRYLIKTRGQQVTLSCSPISGHRSVSWYQQTPGQGLQFLFEYFSETQRNKGNFPGRFSGRQFSNSRSEMNVSTLELGDSALYLCASSHGDGPYQPQHFGDGTRLSIL.

This clonotype was observed at least ten times. V and J are TRBV6-1 and TRBJ2-1; 7 nucleotides agree with TRBD2. This CDR3 region has 13 residues. CDR1 is MNHNS and CDR2 is SASEGT in the germline V gene. Unmatched junction bases numbered 10, after V lost 5 bases and J lost 12 bases. The CDR3 here is CASSSGTKITQFF. The CDR3 DNA is TGTGCCAGCAGTTCCGGGACTAAGATCACGCAGTTCTTC.

This clonotype was seen at least ten times. V is TRBV18 and J is TRBJ2-7; no clear D. CDR3 size: 14 residues. Germline assignment: CDR1 KGHSH and CDR2 LQKENI. V lost 3 bases and J 0 bases, leaving 9 bases between the germline ends. CDR3 in DNA: TGTGCCAGCTCACCCGAAAGGGACTCCTACGAGCAGTACTTC. Translating it yields CASSPERDSYEQYF.

As for this clonotype: A much bigger clone sits one base away, suggesting this may be a read error. The chain employs TRBV2 and TRBJ2-7; D is perhaps TRBD2 (5 bases). The CDR3 runs to 14 residues. The V gene's germline CDR1 is SNHLY and CDR2 FYNNEI. Deletions cut 3 bases from V and 6 bases from J, with 15 bases between. The CDR3 region has the DNA TGTGCCAGCAGTGATAGTAGGAGGAAGTTCGAGCAGTACTTC. Translating gives CASSDSRRKFEQYF.

The J gene is TRBJ2-7, the V gene TRBV20-1, with 7 bases fitting TRBD2. CDR3 size: 15 residues. Germline assignment: CDR1 DFQATT and CDR2 SNEGSKA (reference sequence). V gave up 0 bases and J gave up 1 base; unmatched junction bases: 6. CDR3 nucleotides: TGCAGTGCTAGAGAGGGTCTAGCGGATTCCTACGAGCAGTACTTC. This encodes CSAREGLADSYEQYF.